This TCR beta chain comes out of a study of cytomegalovirus exposure and HLA in healthy donors. The wider study: Earlier work reported 90 million to 120 million unique TCR beta sequences from 180 million or so T cells.

Regarding this clone: Its cognate antigen is unknown.

Study-wide points: About 150 TCR beta chains were listed as cytomegalovirus-associated.

The V and J ends lost 2 bases and 0 bases respectively, with 9 bases between them. The germline gives CDR1 SGHRS, CDR2 YFSETQ. This CDR3 spans 15 amino acids. The PCR contained 60 Vbeta and 13 Jbeta primers. Sequencing used immunoSEQ multiplex PCR; TCRdb keeps in-frame clones, though not all of them. The sample includes about 130,000 clones, roughly 70% of them seen just once. This receptor was taken from a man aged 35-49 years in good health and CMV-seronegative. The chain recombines TRBV5-1 with TRBJ1-3; D is undetermined. Sequenced: PBMCs. CDR3 residues: CASSFNRISGNTIYF. CDR3 in DNA: TGCGCCAGCAGCTTCAACAGAATCTCTGGAAACACCATATATTTT.